Sequencing of this T cell receptor beta chain was carried out in a study of blood T cells in healthy people across ages. Germline trimming cut 4 bases from V and 1 base from J; bases unmatched to any gene: 12. The CDR3 contains 18 residues. Germline V CDR1 and CDR2: SGHDT, YYEEEE. This clonotype was picked up many times. Per-sample yields of isolated PBMCs were at least 6 million. Combining a sample-barcoded 5' primer with a J-beta primer mix, a second PCR ran for roughly 7 to 12 cycles. TCRdb reprocessed the 5' RACE reads with MiXCR, giving one entry per CDR3 protein. The data show 630,000 or so distinct CDR3 sequences, with about 30% seen just once and around a sixth held by the top ten.

The clonotype comes from a woman of 80 years or more in good health. Sequencing input: blood. The genes are TRBV5-6 and TRBJ1-5; the match to TRBD1 covers 9 bases. The CDR3 DNA is TGTGCCAGCAGCCGCGGGACAGGGCGCTTGAGCAGCAATCAGCCCCAGCATTTT. Translated: CASSRGTGRLSSNQPQHF. The full variable domain, with the rest looked up from reference TRBV5-6 and TRBJ1-5, is DAGVTQSPTHLIKTRGQQVTLRCSPKSGHDTVSWYQQALGQGPQFIFQYYEEEERQRGNFPDRFSGHQFPNYSSELNVNALLLGDSALYLCASSRGTGRLSSNQPQHFGDGTRLSIL.